What follows are 31 T cell receptor beta chains derived from one specimen sequenced in a study of shared clonotypes between healthy human individuals. Clones were read by immunoSEQ multiplex PCR, and TCRdb kept only the in-frame ones, dropping some. The table records roughly 700,000 clones, under 80% of them present only once. The sequencing sample was made of memory CD4+ T cells sorted from blood. As for subset: CD45RA-negative fraction. Source of these receptors: a woman aged 30 to 39 in good health.

The chain couples TRBV5-1 to TRBJ2-7; D is unclear. The CDR3 contains 16 residues. Germline CDR1 SGHRS, CDR2 YFSETQ. V lost 0 bases and J lost 0, with 13 bases in between. CDR3 DNA sequence: TGCGCCAGCAGCTTGGAAGGACCACCCAACTCCTACGAGCAGTACTTC. Protein sequence: CASSLEGPPNSYEQYF.

The gene calls are TRBV5-3 and TRBJ1-3; TRBD1 matches 7 bases. TRBV5-3 is annotated as an ORF whose role is uncertain. With V trimmed by 5 bases and J by 0 bases, 8 bases remained unmatched. CDR3 length equals 16 residues. Here the CDR3 reads CARSPGQDLSGNTIYF. In DNA, the CDR3 is TGTGCCAGAAGTCCAGGACAGGACCTCTCTGGAAACACCATATATTTT.

The chain combines TRBV10-1 with TRBJ1-1; no reliable D call. The germline V gene has CDR1 WNHNN and CDR2 SYGVQD (reference sequence). V lost 6 bases, J lost 5 bases, and 16 bases lay in between. There are 14 residues in the CDR3. This CDR3 reads CASSRDPLGTEAFF. CDR3 DNA: TGCGCCAGCAGCCGGGATCCATTGGGGACTGAAGCTTTCTTT.

The V call is TRBV4-1, the J call TRBJ1-2; D perhaps matches TRBD1 (6 bases). The CDR3 is 15 amino acids. The V gene lost 2 bases and the J gene lost 0 bases, with 10 bases spanning the gap. The germline gives CDR1 MGHRA, CDR2 YSYEKL. Written as DNA, the CDR3 is TGCGCCAGCAGCCAACGACAGGCAACTAACTATGGCTACACCTTC. Translating gives CASSQRQATNYGYTF.

The chain has TRBV7-3 and TRBJ2-5; no reliable D call. The CDR3 has 12 residues. V was pared by 5 bases and J by 5 bases, with 9 bases between. Germline V lookup: CDR1 SGHTA, CDR2 FQGTGA. CDR3 loop: CASSADLETQYF. The CDR3 nucleotides read TGTGCCAGCAGCGCGGACCTTGAGACCCAGTACTTC. The whole variable domain, remainder taken from reference TRBV7-3 and TRBJ2-5, is GAGVSQTPSNKVTEKGKYVELRCDPISGHTALYWYRQSLGQGPEFLIYFQGTGAADDSGLPNDRFFAVRPEGSVSTLKIQRTERGDSAVYLCASSADLETQYFGPGTRLLVL.

V and J are TRBV19 and TRBJ1-5, with 8 bases lining up with TRBD1. V was clipped by 6 bases and J by 2 bases; unmatched bases: 6. The CDR3 runs to 15 residues. CDR1 and CDR2 from the germline V gene are LNHDA and SQIVND (reference sequence). The CDR3 is CASRDRARGNQPQHF. The CDR3, as DNA: TGTGCCAGTAGGGACAGGGCGCGTGGCAATCAGCCCCAGCATTTT. The variable domain in full, completed from reference TRBV19 and TRBJ1-5, reads DGGITQSPKYLFRKEGQNVTLSCEQNLNHDAMYWYRQDPGQGLRLIYYSQIVNDFQKGDIAEGYSVSREKKESFPLTVTSAQKNPTAFYLCASRDRARGNQPQHFGDGTRLSIL.

The chain combines TRBV5-1 with TRBJ2-7; possibly TRBD1 or TRBD2 for D (5 bases each). The germline V gene has CDR1 SGHRS and CDR2 YFSETQ. The V end lost 4 bases, the J end lost 5 bases, and 16 bases lay between the germline ends. The CDR3 is made up of 14 amino acids. CDR3 bases: TGCGCCAGCAGCCCCGGGACGGTGGGGAACGAGCAGTACTTC. Protein product: CASSPGTVGNEQYF.

The chain links TRBV28 to TRBJ2-3; TRBD2 matches at 9 bases. The germline V gene has CDR1 MDHEN and CDR2 SYDVKM. J lost 3 bases, V lost 6 bases, and 4 bases had no gene match. The CDR3 is 14 residues long. The CDR3 nucleotides are TGTGCCAGCAGGGCGGGAGGGCCAACAGATACGCAGTATTTT. It translates to CASRAGGPTDTQYF.

J is TRBJ2-1 and V is TRBV19; 12 nucleotides agree with TRBD2. CDR3 length: 20 amino acids. V trimming: 9 bases; J trimming: 2 bases; junction bases outside the gene matches: 20. CDR1 is LNHDA, CDR2 SQIVND, per germline (reference sequence). CDR3 residues: CASRPGGLAGGGIAYNEQFF. For the CDR3, the DNA is TGTGCCAGCCGCCCCGGTGGGCTAGCGGGAGGGGGGATTGCCTACAATGAGCAGTTCTTC.

The chain couples TRBV6-5 to TRBJ2-3; a possible D gene is TRBD2 (6 bases). CDR1 and CDR2 (germline): MNHEY, SVGAGI. Trimming removed 0 bases from V and 6 bases from J, with 10 bases in between. The CDR3 is made up of 14 amino acids. This CDR3 reads CASSYSIAGDTQYF. As DNA, the CDR3 is TGTGCCAGCAGTTACTCGATCGCGGGGGATACGCAGTATTTT.

Regarding this clone: Other nucleotide sequences in the sample specify the same CDR3. The chain joins TRBV28 to TRBJ2-2, with D perhaps TRBD1 (6 bases). This CDR3 spans 15 amino acids. The V end was cut by 3 bases, the J end by 2 bases, with 10 bases between. The V gene's germline CDR1 is MDHEN and CDR2 SYDVKM. The CDR3 sequence: CASSFETGNTGELFF. For the CDR3, the DNA is TGTGCCAGCAGTTTTGAGACAGGCAACACCGGGGAGCTGTTTTTT.

CDR3 residues: CASKANEKLFF. In DNA, the CDR3 is TGTGCCAGCAAGGCAAATGAAAAACTGTTTTTT. This rearrangement joins TRBV7-2 to TRBJ1-4, with D unresolved. The V and J ends lost 7 bases and 5 bases respectively, with 5 bases between them. The CDR3 is made up of 11 amino acids. CDR1 is SGHTA and CDR2 is FQGNSA in the germline V gene.

Details on this clone: Other nucleotide sequences in the sample specify the same CDR3. The chain carries TRBV7-8 and TRBJ2-7; 8 bases fit TRBD2. Germline values: CDR1 SGHVS, CDR2 FQNEAQ. The CDR3 covers 19 residues. The V gene end was trimmed by 0 bases and the J gene end by 3 bases; junction bases not matched to a gene: 16. CDR3 nucleotide sequence: TGTGCCAGCAGCTTAGCGGAGCATTTCACGGGAGGGCTCAACTACGAGCAGTACTTC. This sequence encodes CASSLAEHFTGGLNYEQYF. Based on the CDR3 plus reference TRBV7-8 and TRBJ2-7, the full variable domain is GAGVSQSPRYKVAKRGQDVALRCDPISGHVSLFWYQQALGQGPEFLTYFQNEAQLDKSGLPSDRFFAERPEGSVSTLKIQRTQQEDSAVYLCASSLAEHFTGGLNYEQYFGPGTRLTVT.

The genes are TRBV28 and TRBJ2-1; D possibly corresponds to TRBD2 (5 bases). Germline CDR1 is MDHEN and CDR2 is SYDVKM. V was shortened by 6 bases and J by 3 bases, with 12 bases between the two germline ends. The CDR3 contains 14 residues. CDR3 sequence reads: CASSPGLSYNEQFF. The CDR3 DNA is TGTGCCAGCAGCCCAGGACTGAGCTACAATGAGCAGTTCTTC.

This clone was detected only a few times. V and J are TRBV19 and TRBJ1-1; 7 bases are a match to TRBD1. V was pared by 6 bases and J by 0 bases, with 13 bases of the junction left unmatched. The CDR3 has 17 amino acids. In germline, CDR1 is LNHDA, CDR2 SQIVND (reference sequence). CDR3 loop: CASSNIMYQGVNTEAFF. The DNA for the CDR3 is TGTGCCAGTAGCAATATTATGTACCAGGGGGTGAACACTGAAGCTTTCTTT.

This clone was seen many times. This chain joins TRBV19 and TRBJ1-5; D unresolved. In germline, CDR1 is LNHDA, CDR2 SQIVND (reference sequence). The CDR3 totals 14 residues. The germline V and J ends were trimmed by 10 bases and 0 bases, with 13 bases remaining between them. The chain's CDR3 is CATRGLHSNQPQHF. The CDR3 DNA follows: TGTGCCACTAGAGGACTCCATAGCAATCAGCCCCAGCATTTT.

The CDR3 spells CASVPYRGRGLGYTF. The CDR3 DNA is TGTGCCAGCGTACCCTACCGGGGCCGGGGACTTGGCTACACCTTC. The J gene is TRBJ1-2, the V gene TRBV28, with a tentative D call TRBD1 (5 bases). The germline V and J ends were trimmed by 8 bases and 7 bases, with 23 bases remaining between them. The CDR3 has 15 amino acids. CDR1 and CDR2 from the germline V gene are MDHEN and SYDVKM.

This chain connects TRBV18 to TRBJ2-7; D not certain. The CDR3 is 15 amino acids. Germline V lookup: CDR1 KGHSH, CDR2 LQKENI. The germline V and J ends were trimmed by 1 base and 0 bases, with 10 bases remaining between them. The CDR3 nucleotides read TGTGCCAGCTCACCACGGTACGCGAGCTCCTACGAGCAGTACTTC. It specifies CASSPRYASSYEQYF.

The chain has TRBV7-2 and TRBJ2-7; 8 bases fit TRBD2. The ends lost 1 base at V and 6 bases at J; junction bases unmatched: 8. The CDR3 sequence is 15 residues long. CDR1 is SGHTA and CDR2 is FQGNSA in the germline V gene. The CDR3 region is CASSLVPAGELEQYF. The CDR3 DNA sequence: TGTGCCAGCAGCTTAGTTCCAGCGGGAGAACTCGAGCAGTACTTC. Together with reference TRBV7-2 and TRBJ2-7, the CDR3 gives the full variable domain: GAGVSQSPSNKVTEKGKDVELRCDPISGHTALYWYRQSLGQGLEFLIYFQGNSAPDKSGLPSDRFSAERTGGSVSTLTIQRTQQEDSAVYLCASSLVPAGELEQYFGPGTRLTVT.

The chain is built from TRBV18 and TRBJ2-7; TRBD2 matches 8 bases. CDR1 is KGHSH and CDR2 is LQKENI in the germline V gene. This CDR3 is built from 17 residues. Losses at the gene ends were 0 bases for V and 4 bases for J; bases not matched to a gene: 11. The CDR3 reads CASSPPAGGRLDYEQYF. For the CDR3, the DNA is TGTGCCAGCTCACCACCGGCGGGCGGGAGGCTTGATTACGAGCAGTACTTC.

The chain uses TRBV5-4 and TRBJ2-7; D is possibly TRBD1 or TRBD2 (5 bases each). Germline V lookup: CDR1 SGHNT, CDR2 YYREEE (reference sequence). The V gene lost 4 bases and the J gene lost 5 bases, with 16 bases spanning the gap. The CDR3 consists of 14 residues. The chain's CDR3 is CASSRGASPHEQYF. The DNA for the CDR3 is TGTGCCAGCAGCAGGGGCGCTAGCCCGCACGAGCAGTACTTC.

The V gene is TRBV7-8, the J gene TRBJ1-5; D is uncertain. V lost 5 bases and J 2 bases, leaving 13 bases between the germline ends. The CDR3 consists of 15 residues. Looked up from germline, CDR1 is SGHVS and CDR2 is FQNEAQ. CDR3: CASSHGVGGNQPQHF. The DNA of the CDR3 is TGTGCCAGCAGCCACGGCGTCGGGGGCAATCAGCCCCAGCATTTT.

In its sample, this clone was seen a few times. The chain links TRBV10-1 to TRBJ2-1, with a weak D call TRBD2 (6 bases). CDR1 is WNHNN and CDR2 is SYGVQD in the germline V gene (reference sequence). The length of the CDR3 is 14 residues. Trimming removed 2 bases from V and 4 bases from J, with 9 bases in between. The CDR3 DNA is TGCGCCAGCAGTGAGGGCGGGACGTACAATGAGCAGTTCTTC. This translates into CASSEGGTYNEQFF.

The rearrangement joins TRBV6-9 to TRBJ2-7, with 7 bases fitting TRBD2. The V gene end was trimmed by 7 bases and the J gene end by 0 bases; junction bases not matched to a gene: 3. Looked up from germline, CDR1 is MNHGY and CDR2 is SVAAGI. This CDR3 has 13 residues. The CDR3 DNA sequence: TGTGCCAGCAAGCGGGAACACTCCTACGAGCAGTACTTC. Protein: CASKREHSYEQYF.

The chain uses TRBV18 and TRBJ2-3; 12 positions match TRBD2. Germline V CDR1 and CDR2: KGHSH, LQKENI. The V and J ends lost 6 bases and 4 bases, in that order; junction bases with no gene match: 2. This CDR3 is built from 14 residues. CDR3 bases: TGTGCCAGCTCGCGACTAGCGGGAGCAGATACGCAGTATTTT. Its protein is CASSRLAGADTQYF.

This chain uses TRBV4-1 with TRBJ1-2; no clear D gene. The CDR3 length is 15 residues. CDR1 MGHRA and CDR2 YSYEKL come from the germline V gene. V lost 0 bases and J 4 bases, leaving 12 bases between the germline ends. Written as DNA, the CDR3 is TGCGCCAGCAGCCAAGAAACAGCGGTGGCCTATGGCTACACCTTC. Encoded protein: CASSQETAVAYGYTF.

This clone showed up just once. The J gene is TRBJ2-7, the V gene TRBV19; D might be TRBD1 or TRBD2, each matching 6 bases. CDR3 length: 17 residues. V shed 5 bases and J shed 0 bases, with 20 bases lying between them. Germline V CDR1 and CDR2: LNHDA, SQIVND (reference sequence). The CDR3 spells CASSPSGAPHPSYEQYF. The DNA for the CDR3 is TGTGCCAGTAGTCCCTCGGGGGCCCCCCATCCCTCCTACGAGCAGTACTTC.

This chain connects TRBV18 to TRBJ2-3; D unresolved. CDR1 and CDR2 from the germline V gene are KGHSH and LQKENI. The V gene lost 5 bases and the J gene lost 0 bases, with 9 bases spanning the gap. The CDR3 has 14 amino acids. The CDR3 is CASSSGGSTDTQYF. The CDR3 DNA follows: TGTGCCAGCTCATCAGGTGGGAGCACAGATACGCAGTATTTT.

This clone has only one observation. This chain uses TRBV30 with TRBJ1-2; 10 bases are a match to TRBD1. The CDR3 contains 14 residues. Germline lookup yields CDR1 GTSNPN and CDR2 SVGIG (reference sequence). V was pared by 3 bases and J by 8 bases, with 9 bases of the junction left unmatched. CDR3: CAWRIGTGARGYTF. The CDR3 DNA is TGTGCCTGGAGGATTGGGACAGGGGCTCGGGGCTACACCTTC.

The rearrangement links TRBV28 to TRBJ1-2; D gene uncertain. In germline, CDR1 is MDHEN, CDR2 SYDVKM. This CDR3 has 13 residues. V dropped 6 bases and J dropped 4 bases, with 12 bases sitting between them. CDR3 loop: CASRIQLGYGYTF. CDR3 coding DNA: TGTGCCAGCAGGATACAGCTTGGCTATGGCTACACCTTC.

The J gene is TRBJ1-6, the V gene TRBV27; D gene unclear. Trimming took off 3 bases at V and 5 bases at J, with 14 bases between the two ends. The CDR3 sequence is 16 residues long. Per the germline V gene, CDR1 is MNHEY and CDR2 is SMNVEV (reference sequence). Here the CDR3 DNA reads TGTGCCAGCAGTTTCGAAAGACCGTCTCATAATTCACCCCTCCACTTT. This sequence encodes CASSFERPSHNSPLHF.